This T cell receptor beta chain emerged from a study of cytomegalovirus exposure and HLA in healthy donors. Study-level findings and limits: Cytomegalovirus-associated TCR beta chains were listed, numbering 164.

The CDR3 runs to 11 residues. CDR1 and CDR2 (germline): SQVTM, ANQGSEA. The V gene lost 2 bases and the J gene lost 13 bases, with 12 bases spanning the gap. The PCR ran on 60 Vbeta and 13 Jbeta primers. The data were produced by immunoSEQ multiplex PCR, yet TCRdb's version contains in-frame clones alone and is incomplete. The sample holds some 110,000 clones; about two thirds are singletons and the top ten take roughly 2.8%. Turning to this clone: Its antigen is not identified.

The specimen sequenced was PBMCs. The rearrangement uses TRBV29-1 and TRBJ2-1; the D is unclear. The receptor comes from a female donor in good health and CMV-seronegative. CDR3 sequence: CSVEKSLSQFF. The CDR3 DNA reads as TGCAGCGTTGAAAAGAGCCTCTCCCAGTTCTTC.